This TCR beta chain was documented in a study of chemoradiotherapy in HPV16-positive cancers. Whole-study findings and limits: Candidate HPV-specific clones and E7-related TCR motifs grew in tumor during treatment. HPV-specific T cells were functionally defined from only a couple of HPV16-positive patients.

The data were produced by immunoSEQ multiplex PCR, yet TCRdb's version contains in-frame clones alone and is incomplete. The table has under 15,000 clones, over 65% seen once; the top ten hold roughly 17%. In its sample, this clone was seen a few times. Its matching antigen is unknown. The CDR3 loop spans 11 amino acids. V dropped 4 bases and J dropped 7 bases, with 8 bases sitting between them. CDR1 SGHRS and CDR2 YFSETQ come from the germline V gene. The chain has TRBV5-1 and TRBJ2-5, with a possible D match to TRBD2 (5 bases). This specimen was collected from a patient who underwent chemoradiotherapy. The receptor comes from a human donor with HPV-associated anogenital cancer. CDR3 in DNA: TGCGCCAGCAGCCGGAGCGGGACCCAGTACTTC. Protein: CASSRSGTQYF.